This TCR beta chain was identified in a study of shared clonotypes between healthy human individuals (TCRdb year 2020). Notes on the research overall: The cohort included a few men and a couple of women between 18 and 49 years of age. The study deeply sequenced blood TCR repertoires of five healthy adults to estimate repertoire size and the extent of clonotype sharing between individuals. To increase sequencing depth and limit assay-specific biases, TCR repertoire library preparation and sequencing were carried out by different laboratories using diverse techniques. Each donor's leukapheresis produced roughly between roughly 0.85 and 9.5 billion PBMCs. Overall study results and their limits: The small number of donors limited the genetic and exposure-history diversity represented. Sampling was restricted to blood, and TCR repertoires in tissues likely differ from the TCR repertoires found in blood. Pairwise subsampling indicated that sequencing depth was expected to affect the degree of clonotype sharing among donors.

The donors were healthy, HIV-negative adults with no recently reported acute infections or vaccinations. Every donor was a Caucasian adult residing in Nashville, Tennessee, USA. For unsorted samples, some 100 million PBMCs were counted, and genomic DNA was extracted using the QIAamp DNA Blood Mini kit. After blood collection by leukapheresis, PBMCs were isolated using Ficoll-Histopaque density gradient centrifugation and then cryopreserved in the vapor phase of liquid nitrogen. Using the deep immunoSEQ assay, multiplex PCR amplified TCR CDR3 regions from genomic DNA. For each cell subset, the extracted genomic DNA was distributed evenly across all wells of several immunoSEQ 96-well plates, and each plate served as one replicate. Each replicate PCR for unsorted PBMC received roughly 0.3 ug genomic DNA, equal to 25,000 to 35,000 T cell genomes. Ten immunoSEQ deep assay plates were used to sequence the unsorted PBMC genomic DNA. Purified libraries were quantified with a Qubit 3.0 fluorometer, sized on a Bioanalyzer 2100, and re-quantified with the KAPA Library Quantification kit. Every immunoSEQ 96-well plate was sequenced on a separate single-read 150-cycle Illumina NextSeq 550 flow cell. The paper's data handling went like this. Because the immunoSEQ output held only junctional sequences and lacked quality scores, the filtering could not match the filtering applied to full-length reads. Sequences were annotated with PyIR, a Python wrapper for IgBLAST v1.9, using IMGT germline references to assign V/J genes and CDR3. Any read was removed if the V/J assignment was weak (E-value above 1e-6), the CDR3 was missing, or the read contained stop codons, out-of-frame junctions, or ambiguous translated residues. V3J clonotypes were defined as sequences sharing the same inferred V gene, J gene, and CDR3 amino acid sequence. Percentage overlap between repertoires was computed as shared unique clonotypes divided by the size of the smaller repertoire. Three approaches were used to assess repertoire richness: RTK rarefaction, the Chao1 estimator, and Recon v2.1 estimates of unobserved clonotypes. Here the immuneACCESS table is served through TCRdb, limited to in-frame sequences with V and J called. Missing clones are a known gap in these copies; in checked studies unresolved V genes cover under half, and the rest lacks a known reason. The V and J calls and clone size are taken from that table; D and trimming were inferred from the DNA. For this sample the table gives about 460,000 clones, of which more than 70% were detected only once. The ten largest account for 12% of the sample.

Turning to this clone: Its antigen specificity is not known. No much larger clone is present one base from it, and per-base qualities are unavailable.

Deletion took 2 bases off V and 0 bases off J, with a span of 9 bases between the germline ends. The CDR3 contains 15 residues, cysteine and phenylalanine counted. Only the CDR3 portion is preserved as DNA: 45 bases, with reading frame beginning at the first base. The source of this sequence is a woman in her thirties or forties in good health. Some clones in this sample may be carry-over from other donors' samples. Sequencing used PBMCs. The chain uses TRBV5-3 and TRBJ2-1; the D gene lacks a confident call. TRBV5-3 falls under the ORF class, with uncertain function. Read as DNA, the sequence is TGTGCCAGAAGCTTAACGCAGAGCTCCTACAATGAGCAGTTCTTC. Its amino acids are CARSLTQSSYNEQFF.